Shown below are 16 T cell receptor beta chains from a single sample sequenced in a study of T-cell reconstitution after alpha-beta-depleted transplantation in children. Study results and limitations: Newly made T cells mostly supplied T-cell counts and diversity one year after transplant.

The TCRbeta library incorporated unique molecular identifiers. TCRdb reprocessed the PCR reads via MiXCR and lists one record per CDR3 protein. Here the sample spans about 290,000 distinct CDR3 sequences, roughly 8.2% being singletons. No antigen has been identified for these receptors. The specimen comprised peripheral blood, sampled 360 days after TCRalphabeta/CD19-depleted stem cell transplant. Every receptor here comes from a female patient between 2 and 10 years old who had a stem cell transplant for Fanconi anemia, so the T cells may come from the graft donor.

This clonotype showed up just a few times. The gene calls are TRBV2 and TRBJ2-7, with 8 nucleotides matching TRBD2. J was trimmed by 3 bases and V by 6 bases; bases with no gene match: 4. The CDR3 totals 13 residues. Germline V gene lookup returns CDR1 SNHLY and CDR2 FYNNEI. CDR3 residues: CASRPGLDYEQYV. CDR3 in DNA: TGTGCCAGCAGGCCGGGACTAGACTACGAGCAGTACGTC.

This clonotype was observed at least ten times. The gene calls are TRBV7-2 and TRBJ2-1, with D maybe TRBD2 (6 bases). Trimming took off 6 bases at V and 10 bases at J, with 16 bases between the two ends. This CDR3 has 13 residues. Germline V gene sequence: CDR1 SGHTA, CDR2 FQGNSA. The CDR3 bases are TGTGCCAGCAGTTCCGATAGGGGAGGCGAGCAGTTCTTC. Translated: CASSSDRGGEQFF.

This clonotype has just a few counts. The chain is built from TRBV2 and TRBJ2-2; 7 nucleotides agree with TRBD2. The ends lost 6 bases at V and 5 bases at J; junction bases unmatched: 9. CDR3 length equals 15 residues. Germline CDR1 and CDR2: SNHLY and FYNNEI. The CDR3: CASSPPPGGTGELFF. CDR3 sequence (DNA): TGTGCCAGCAGCCCCCCACCGGGAGGAACCGGGGAGCTGTTTTTT.

V is TRBV20-1 and J is TRBJ2-1, with 7 positions matching TRBD1. Germline V gene sequence: CDR1 DFQATT, CDR2 SNEGSKA (reference sequence). This CDR3 spans 15 amino acids. V gave up 2 bases and J gave up 4 bases; unmatched junction bases: 8. CDR3 sequence: CSARPNRGSYNEQFF. CDR3 DNA: TGCAGTGCTAGACCAAACAGGGGAAGTTACAATGAGCAGTTCTTC.

This clonotype appeared many times. The gene calls are TRBV20-1 and TRBJ1-1; no clear D. Germline V gene lookup returns CDR1 DFQATT and CDR2 SNEGSKA (reference sequence). The V end lost 3 bases, the J end lost 5 bases, and 13 bases lay between the germline ends. The CDR3 extends over 13 amino acids. CDR3 in DNA: TGCAGTGCTAGTGGGGTTATGCGAACTGAAGCTTTCTTT. Amino acid sequence: CSASGVMRTEAFF.

This clonotype was counted many times. The chain combines TRBV5-1 with TRBJ1-6; D gene ambiguous. V was cut by 2 bases and J by 4 bases, with 13 bases left in between. Germline lookup yields CDR1 SGHRS and CDR2 YFSETQ. CDR3 length: 16 residues. The CDR3 loop reads CASSLGNSRYNSPLHF. The CDR3 DNA is TGCGCCAGCAGCTTAGGGAACAGCCGTTATAATTCACCCCTCCACTTT.

This clonotype showed up many times. The rearrangement joins TRBV3-1 to TRBJ2-3; no clear D. This CDR3 comprises 13 residues. With 4 bases removed from V and 6 bases from J, the gap between germline ends came to 11 bases. Looked up from germline, CDR1 is LGHDT and CDR2 is YNNKEL (reference sequence). In DNA, the CDR3 is TGTGCCAGCAGCCGACAACGGGCCGATACGCAGTATTTT. This codes for CASSRQRADTQYF.

This clonotype showed up many times. This rearrangement joins TRBV6-2 or TRBV6-3 to TRBJ1-4; D may be TRBD1 (5 bases). The CDR3 loop spans 12 amino acids. V was trimmed by 6 bases and J by 7 bases, leaving 9 bases between them. Germline CDR1 reads MNHEY; CDR2 reads SVGEGT. The CDR3 loop is CASRRDGEKLFF. CDR3 DNA: TGTGCCAGCAGGCGGGACGGTGAAAAACTGTTTTTT.

This clonotype occurred many times. This chain links TRBV28 with TRBJ2-7; D ambiguous. CDR1 MDHEN and CDR2 SYDVKM come from the germline V gene. The V and J ends lost 4 bases and 7 bases respectively, with 20 bases between them. The CDR3 covers 15 residues. The DNA of the CDR3 is TGTGCCAGCAGTTACTCAGGTCGCGTATCTACTGAGCAGTACTTC. This translates into CASSYSGRVSTEQYF.

The gene calls are TRBV24-1 and TRBJ2-6; 15 positions agree with TRBD2. Trimming took 4 bases from V and 4 from J; bases not matched to a gene: 7. The CDR3 covers 19 residues. Germline CDR1 KGHDR, CDR2 SFDVKD. CDR3 DNA: TGTGCCACCAGTGACCGGACTAGCGGGGGGGCGTACGGGGCCAACGTCCTGACTTTC. This codes for CATSDRTSGGAYGANVLTF.

In DNA, the CDR3 is TGTGCCAGCAGCCCTGCGGGACAGCCAGAATACGAGCAGTACTTC. Protein sequence: CASSPAGQPEYEQYF. V gene TRBV7-6 combines with J gene TRBJ2-7, with a weak D call TRBD1 (7 bases). The V and J ends lost 5 bases and 4 bases respectively, with 18 bases between them. Germline V gene sequence: CDR1 SGHVS, CDR2 FNYEAQ. CDR3 length: 15 residues. The variable domain in full, with the rest retrieved from reference TRBV7-6 and TRBJ2-7, is GAGVSQSPRYKVTKRGQDVALRCDPISGHVSLYWYRQALGQGPEFLTYFNYEAQQDKSGLPNDRFSAERPEGSISTLTIQRTEQRDSAMYRCASSPAGQPEYEQYFGPGTRLTVT.

This clonotype was detected ten times or more. The gene calls are TRBV15 and TRBJ1-1; TRBD1 is a possible D gene (5 bases). The CDR3 contains 14 residues. With 1 base removed from V and 4 bases from J, the gap between germline ends came to 10 bases. Germline values: CDR1 LNHNV, CDR2 YYDKDF (reference sequence). The CDR3: CATSRGLGGTEAFF. The DNA for the CDR3 is TGTGCCACCAGCAGAGGGTTGGGGGGCACTGAAGCTTTCTTT.

The chain has TRBV7-9 and TRBJ2-5; 12 nucleotides match TRBD2. CDR1 and CDR2 (germline): SEHNR, FQNEAQ (reference sequence). V was clipped by 6 bases and J by 0 bases; unmatched bases: 8. The CDR3 is 17 amino acids. CDR3: CASRPYRTSGNQETQYF. The CDR3 coding sequence is TGTGCCAGCAGGCCATATAGGACTAGCGGGAACCAAGAGACCCAGTACTTC. The full variable domain, completed using reference TRBV7-9 and TRBJ2-5, is DTGVSQNPRHKITKRGQNVTFRCDPISEHNRLYWYRQTLGQGPEFLTYFQNEAQLEKSRLLSDRFSAERPKGSFSTLEIQRTEQGDSAMYLCASRPYRTSGNQETQYFGPGTRLLVL.

This rearrangement joins TRBV20-1 to TRBJ2-1; no reliable D call. Germline assignment: CDR1 DFQATT and CDR2 SNEGSKA (reference sequence). V was pared by 1 base and J by 0 bases, with 10 bases between. This CDR3 has 15 residues. The CDR3 DNA reads TGCAGTGCTAGAGGAACCTTGGGCTCCTACAATGAGCAGTTCTTC. Residues: CSARGTLGSYNEQFF.

The CDR3 sequence: CASSFGGSSYEQYV. The CDR3 DNA reads as TGTGCCAGCAGTTTTGGTGGCAGCTCCTACGAGCAGTACGTC. This rearrangement joins TRBV28 to TRBJ2-7; D ambiguous. There are 14 residues in the CDR3. Germline V gene sequence: CDR1 MDHEN, CDR2 SYDVKM. The V gene lost 3 bases and the J gene lost 0 bases, with 9 bases spanning the gap.

V and J are TRBV5-1 and TRBJ2-1, with D tentatively TRBD2 (6 bases). Per the germline V gene, CDR1 is SGHRS and CDR2 is YFSETQ. Trimming stripped 8 bases from V and 4 bases from J, with 22 bases between. This CDR3 region has 16 residues. The CDR3 DNA sequence: TGCGCCAGTGACCCGGGACTTTCTTCTTTTTACAATGAGCAGTTCTTC. This sequence encodes CASDPGLSSFYNEQFF.